The entry below describes one T cell receptor (beta chain). Its antigen target is currently unknown. No per-base quality is available; no much larger clone lies one base away. The cohort comprised around 690 healthy bone marrow donors. Cohort members were all nominally healthy when sampled, although unrecorded immune exposures were likely present. The donor was CMV seronegative and belonged to the group of around 350 seronegative cohort members. Every donor gave a peripheral blood sample, and the peripheral blood mononuclear cells from that sample were used for TCR beta sequencing. Genomic DNA was extracted from the blood cell samples with the Qiagen DNeasy Blood Extraction Kit. CDR3 length: 16 amino acids, cysteine to phenylalanine. Only the CDR3 part of the read is kept: 48 bases, read in frame from the first base. V is cut back by 3 bases and J by 3 bases, with 6 bases in the junction unmatched. CDR1 SGHRS and CDR2 YFSETQ are derived from the germline V gene.

The method behind the library was the immunoSEQ multiplex PCR assay. For the multiplex PCR, a mixture combining 60 forward primers for TCR Vbeta segments and 13 reverse primers for TCR Jbeta segments was used. The CDR3 region of rearranged TCR beta genes was amplified from genomic DNA by a multiplex PCR assay. The amplified TCR beta libraries were sequenced on the Illumina HiSeq System as 87-base-pair reads. The authors' analysis ran thus. Across the 700 or so repertoires, a later analysis counted approximately 75 million unique TCR beta chains, approximately 12 million of which were shared by at least two donors. Raw reads were error-corrected and collapsed into unique sequences with a nearest-neighbor algorithm that merged closely related sequences to remove PCR and sequencing errors. CDR3 sequences were aligned to IMGT reference sequences to assign V, D and J gene segments. For a sequence to be retained, a match of at least six nucleotides to both a V gene segment and a J gene segment was required. Rearrangements were called productive when the CDR3 lacked stop codons and stayed in frame with V and J; all others were non-productive. Following IMGT convention, CDR3 was defined as the stretch from the second conserved V-encoded cysteine to the conserved J-encoded phenylalanine. In an earlier analysis of around 540 of the donors, sequences lacking an unambiguous match to a single V gene segment were excluded. An earlier analysis of 500 to 700 of the donors classified V segments as functional when productive rearrangements were above 56.7% and as segregating when the standard deviation between donors was above 5%. A statistical classification framework was built for diagnosing cytomegalovirus status from the catalog of TCR beta chain sequences. In a later analysis, V and J genes were assigned by comparing TCR nucleotide sequences against IMGT/GENE-DB human TR gene sequences. Using the TCRdist pipeline, a later analysis assigned CDR3 sequences along with most-parsimonious VDJ recombination scenarios. In a later analysis, every TCR beta chain was defined by the combination of its CDR3 amino acid sequence and its V-gene family, and reads without a unique V-gene family were dropped. As a way to deal with suspected cross-contamination and a sequencing artifact, a later analysis dropped under 600 nucleotide sequences that were highly shared and had low generation probability. In a later analysis, a clonal expansion index was calculated for each public chain from normalized within-repertoire ranks of inferred template counts. A later analysis computed generation probabilities with a VDJ recombination model fitted to out-of-frame rearrangements, and checked the results against IGoR. A later analysis scored TCR-TCR, TCR-HLA and TCR-CMV co-occurrence with hypergeometric tests, applying a repertoire-size bias correction to TCR pairs. To estimate false discovery rates, a later analysis permuted the HLA or CMV assignments 20 times. In a later analysis, co-occurring TCRs were grouped with DBSCAN, and TCRdist sequence similarity was added when clustering was performed within HLA-allele-positive subsets. Co-occurrence clustering excluded repertoires with fewer than 30,000 or more than 120,000 public chains, plus five with anomalous nucleotide sharing. TCRdb's version of the immuneACCESS table is confined to in-frame rearrangements and falls short of the full clone set. An unresolved V gene accounts for under half of the shortfall where checked; the remainder is of unknown origin. The V and J calls and clone size are taken from that table; D and trimming were inferred from the DNA. The sample has 150,000 to 200,000 clones on record, around 76% of them singletons. The top ten clones comprise 1.5% to 2% of the sample.

These data belong to a study of cytomegalovirus exposure and HLA in healthy donors (dated by TCRdb to about 2017). Turning to the overall study: In an earlier analysis of roughly 590 of the donors, about 270 Gb of sequence data and some 120 million unique TCR beta sequences from 150 million to 200 million T cells were reported. Roughly 300 gigabases of sequencing data and around 85 million unique TCR sequences made up an early release that covered approximately 650 HLA-typed donors. Of the 350 to 450 genotyped donors, 65% to 90% were placed in the genetic ancestry cluster associated with self-reported Caucasian donors. The study aimed to test whether cataloging public T cell receptors could reveal signatures of past pathogen exposure. The study used immunosequencing to profile the T cell repertoires of some 600 subjects and linked those repertoires to cytomegalovirus serostatus. Along with the roughly 610-subject first cohort, a separate validation cohort of over 90 different subjects was used. The study combined high-throughput TCR immunosequencing, statistical association of individual TCRs with disease status, and machine learning to predict cytomegalovirus infection status. A later analysis re-analyzed previously published TCR beta repertoires from 666 donors and added high-resolution HLA genotyping to study TCR occurrence patterns. Rather than drawing on any new phenotypic data, the later analysis identified candidate immune exposures from TCR beta sequences and the way those sequences occurred across donors. An earlier analysis of around 580 of the donors used high-throughput TCR beta sequencing to judge whether each TCR beta V gene segment behaved as functional or pseudogenic. Donor age, sex, ethnicity and CMV serostatus were compiled together with the repertoire data. A later genetic analysis took genome-wide SNP genotypes for about 55% of the roughly 700 donors and used that subset as a discovery cohort. All discovery cohort repertoires had been generated on a single sequencing platform. HLA typing included class I and class II loci at four-digit resolution. Typing coverage varied by locus: about 620-630 donors for A, B, C, DRB1 and DQB1; approximately 520 for DQA1; about 600 for DPA1; more than 450 for DPB1. Roughly 5 DR-DQ haplotypes were handled as single units for association and clustering because linkage in the cohort was strong. On average, 235,054 unique TCR beta nucleotide sequences were sequenced per donor among some 430 genotyped donors of the cohort, with roughly 18% of those sequences being non-productive. Broader findings and caveats from the paper: According to the authors, the approach could potentially be generalized to other disease states and immunological phenotypes. In a later analysis, HLA-associated TCR beta chains showed more clonal expansion and lower generation probabilities than non-associated chains that were equally common. Cytomegalovirus status was reported to be diagnosed by the classifier with high specificity and sensitivity in both the original and validation cohorts. The presence/absence analyses assumed that sequencing depth was roughly uniform across donors, and that assumption may not be true. In a later genetic analysis, a missense DCLRE1C variant was associated with V-gene and J-gene trimming of TCR beta chains, and the association was replicated in an independent cohort. Only TCR beta chains were sequenced in this cohort, and the absence of alpha or paired-chain data limited detectable features. According to a later genetic analysis, donors in an Asian-associated ancestry cluster had fewer N-insertions in productive TCRs than the approximately 670-donor mean. At a false discovery rate of 0.05, a later analysis linked 16,951 TCR beta sequences to specific HLA alleles. Because counts were too low, about 15 rarely observed V segments, including chromosome 9 orphons, were left out of the earlier analysis of several hundred of the donors. The study listed 150 to 200 TCR beta chains as associated with cytomegalovirus. Assigning TCR associations to individual alleles was difficult when HLA alleles, especially DR and DQ, strongly co-occurred. A further reported finding was that TCR beta sequences accurately predicted the HLA-A and HLA-B alleles for most subjects in the first cohort. HLA typing was unavailable for some donors at each locus, so association tests used only the typed subset. Linkage disequilibrium might explain the correlated functional status among segregating V segments, but an unknown experimental factor could not be ruled out. While some public TCRs were present in many individuals, most TCR sequences turned up only very rarely across donors. In an earlier analysis of 500 to 650 of the donors, most TCR beta V segments appeared in productive rearrangements about 90% or about 30% of the time, broadly matching IMGT annotations. According to a later analysis, TCR association rates differed among HLA loci, with DRB1 alleles showing the most associated TCRs and HLA-C alleles showing the fewest. According to a later analysis, parvovirus B19, influenza, CMV and Epstein-Barr virus appeared linked to several top co-occurrence clusters. Three of the identified cytomegalovirus-associated TCR beta chains were confirmed in vitro to be specific for cytomegalovirus antigens. Most CMV-associated TCR beta chains appeared to be HLA-restricted in a later analysis, and the HLA associations seemed to be driven largely by CMV exposure. Some IMGT-functional V segments, including TRBV6-2 and TRBV6-3, could not be distinguished by the 87-base-pair reads and were therefore excluded. A group of highly shared sequence variants was considered likely to be a technical artifact of the sequencing pipeline. The only immune exposure information available for the cohort was CMV serostatus.

The rearranged chain carries TRBV5-1 and TRBJ2-1; TRBD2 lines up with 10 middle nucleotides. Sequencing input: PBMCs. The sequence came from a young man in good health and CMV-seronegative. The nucleotide sequence reads TGCGCCAGCAGCTGGGGATTAGCGGGAGGCTACAATGAGCAGTTCTTC. It translates to CASSWGLAGGYNEQFF.